This TCR beta chain derives from a study of Graves' ophthalmopathy and Graves' hyperthyroidism (dated by TCRdb to between 2017 and 2018). Regarding the study in general: Peripheral blood was collected at initial diagnosis, before any treatment. Once sampling was done, hyperthyroidism patients were given methimazole at a starting dose of 30 mg daily, while ophthalmopathy patients were given high-dose intravenous methylprednisolone. In roughly 6 hyperthyroidism patients, the T-cell repertoires found in thyroid tissue were compared with those found in blood. A discovery set of more than 90 patients (43 ophthalmopathy, fewer than 60 stable hyperthyroidism) was enrolled to explore V-J signatures distinguishing ophthalmopathy from hyperthyroidism. For independent validation, a separate cohort was made up of 18 hyperthyroidism patients plus 17 patients who later progressed from hyperthyroidism to ophthalmopathy. The roughly 91 discovery patients were randomly split 7:3 into training and test sets. TCR beta repertoire signatures were used to distinguish Graves' ophthalmopathy from Graves' hyperthyroidism and to predict progression to ophthalmopathy. In total, 135 blood samples were TCR-sequenced: around 42 ophthalmopathy, under 85 hyperthyroidism and some 17 hyperthyroidism-to-ophthalmopathy patients. Study-level results and caveats: In validation, the model predicted ophthalmopathy progression with more than 55% sensitivity and approximately 72% specificity; around twelve predicted patients were CT-confirmed with GO in a median of about 6.2 months. No statistical method was used to predetermine the sample size, and group allocation was not hidden from the investigators. Among expanded thyroid clonotypes with frequency above 0.001, most also showed up in blood, which suggests that blood repertoires may reflect the thyroid immune response. The 13-signature model separated ophthalmopathy from stable hyperthyroidism with approximately 90% sensitivity and approximately 83% specificity in cross-validation, and 80%/75% in the test set.

For repertoire sequencing, TCR beta CDR3 regions were amplified from RNA transcripts. The first round of RT-PCR was done with HTBI primers and the Qiagen OneStep RT-PCR kit, and was followed by a second round of multiplex PCR, then size selection and purification. Libraries were sequenced on an Illumina HiSeq2000 using paired-end 100 bp reads. The published analysis was carried out like this. SOAPnuke was used to process the reads, removing any read that contained adapters or uncalled bases, had a mean Phred below 15, or lacked an exact match to the constant primer or identifier. COPE v1.2.5 was used to merge high-quality paired reads. Each unique nucleotide sequence was defined as a clonotype, and clonotypes were aligned to IMGT TRB V, D and J references with MiTCR v1.1. Only V-J combinations with frequency above 0.0001 were analysed, covering around 99% of repertoires. For each V-J combination, a TCR clonal expansion and chaos score was defined as F50 clonal expansion divided by the chaos observed in the TCRdist matrix. Welch's t-statistics and random forest were used to narrow the features down to over ten V-J combinations, which were then fed into a naive Bayes classifier. The Morisita-Horn index was used to measure how similar the thyroid and blood repertoires were. Using fastp trimming at Q25 and MiXCR clonotype assembly, TCRdb reanalyzed the public sequencing data and kept in-frame beta chains. Each CDR3 protein gets just one entry, which takes the most common genes and DNA from the rows behind it. The V and J calls come from TCRdb's annotation, not from the publication. Present in this sample are some 520,000 distinct CDR3 sequences, 13% to 15% of which were seen just once. The ten largest clones take up 9.8% of the sample.

V loses 1 base at its end and J loses 1 base; junction bases beyond the gene matches: 0. CDR1 and CDR2, looked up from the germline V gene (reference sequence), are LNHNV and YYDKDF. Inclusive of the bounding cysteine and phenylalanine, the CDR3 is 16 residues long. Left in the record is the CDR3 DNA by itself, 48 bases read in frame from the first base. This clonotype was observed a few times. The antigen this receptor binds is unknown. Per-base qualities were not stored, and no clone one base away is much larger. Patients with ophthalmopathy had moderately to severely active disease, with a Clinical Activity Score of 3 or more, a NOSPECS grade of 4 or more, and a disease duration of less than 3 months. Anyone with other autoimmune diseases, uncontrolled infections, pregnancy or lactation was excluded from the study. Clinical symptoms, serum thyroxine, TRAb, thyroid ultrasound and orbital computed tomography were used for diagnosis. PBMCs were isolated from 7.5 to 10 ml of fresh peripheral blood by Ficoll-Paque density gradient centrifugation. Total RNA was extracted with Trizol reagent and quality-checked on an Agilent 2100 Bioanalyzer.

This TCR was sampled from a woman aged 30 to 39 with Graves' ophthalmopathy. Donor details come from another sample of the same person, matched by shared clones. This sequence uses TRBV15 and TRBJ2-3; the junction holds 12 bases that match TRBD2. Sequenced: blood. CDR3 loop: CATSRGLAGGTDTQYF. The sequenced DNA is TGTGCCACCAGCAGAGGACTAGCGGGAGGCACAGATACGCAGTATTTT.